This T cell receptor (beta chain) originates from a study of CD8 T cells in Susac syndrome. Trimming shortened V by 2 bases and J by 0 bases, and 3 bases separated the two germline ends. The CDR3 extends over 13 amino acids. Germline V gives CDR1 MNHEY, CDR2 SVGAGI. Reverse transcription of roughly 0.45 to 1 ug RNA used random hexamers. TCRdb re-called the immunoSEQ multiplex PCR reads through MiXCR, storing one row per CDR3 protein. The sample lists tens of thousands of distinct CDR3 sequences; 95% were seen once. Sequences were obtained from CD8+ T cells from PBMCs. The TCR was taken from a human donor with Susac syndrome. This rearrangement joins TRBV6-5 to TRBJ2-3; D uncertain. Written as DNA, the CDR3 is TGTGCCAGCAGTTACACTAGCACAGATACGCAGTATTTT. Amino acids: CASSYTSTDTQYF.